Listed below are T cell receptor beta chains from one sample, sequenced in a study of a mutant IDH1 vaccine in newly diagnosed glioma. Sequenced by immunoSEQ multiplex PCR; TCRdb stores in-frame clones only, minus some. The sample has 50,000 or so clones; roughly nine tenths are singletons. What these receptors recognize is not known. Sequenced material: PBMCs, taken from a glioma patient whose treatment included an IDH1 peptide vaccine. The source is a man aged 50 to 60 with glioma. CDR3s leave out the opening cysteine and the closing phenylalanine or tryptophan.

TRBJ2-2 TRBV9 ASSATGYDGELF
TRBJ2-7 TRBV7-2 ASSLTGTGSGEQY
TRBJ1-5 TRBV10-2 ASREDGRGNQPQH
TRBJ2-4 TRBV5-4 ASSLVDTGNIQY
TRBJ2-7 TRBV5-1 ASSLDRSYEQY
TRBJ1-2 TRBV18 ASSPSGTPNHGYT
TRBJ2-2 TRBV2 ASSDYNANTGELF
TRBJ2-2 TRBV2 ASRGQGVSTGELF
TRBJ2-1 TRBV10-3 AIRGFPGLATYNEQF
TRBJ1-4 TRBV6-1 ASSARQGEEKLF
TRBJ1-4 TRBV7-2 ASSLLGSGALNEKLF
TRBJ1-5 TRBV5-6 ASSSDRGIEPQH
TRBJ2-7 TRBV28 ASAKTGRVSEQY
TRBJ2-5 TRBV11-2 ASRQPGETQY
TRBJ2-5 TRBV18 ASSPSAGQETQY